Listed here is a single TCR beta chain. This sample stems from a study of shared clonotypes between healthy human individuals. Here immunoSEQ multiplex PCR was the method, and the copy in TCRdb shows in-frame clones only, minus some. The data contain about 1 million clones, around four fifths of them singletons. All of the donors resided in Nashville, Tennessee, and each was a Caucasian adult. The trim removed 4 bases at V and 4 bases at J, leaving 9 bases unmatched. CDR3 length equals 16 residues. CDR1 MNHEY and CDR2 SVGAGI come from the germline V gene. The chain joins TRBV6-5 to TRBJ1-5; 8 nucleotides agree with TRBD1. This TCR was sampled from a man aged 18 to 30 in good health. The sequencing input was memory CD4+ T cells sorted from blood. Subset: CD45RA-negative fraction. The CDR3 sequence is CASSFEGTGPNQPQHF. In DNA, the CDR3 is TGTGCCAGCAGTTTCGAAGGGACAGGACCTAATCAGCCCCAGCATTTT.